This T cell receptor (beta chain) stems from a study of cytomegalovirus exposure and HLA in healthy donors. Study-wide background: Counted in an early data release were some 81 million unique TCRs from HLA-typed donors. Study-wide results and caveats: As a later analysis revealed, most CMV-associated TCR beta chains appeared HLA-restricted.

The CDR3 length is 12 residues. Germline-derived CDR1 and CDR2 are SGDLS and YYNGEE. V was shortened by 7 bases and J by 0 bases, with 5 bases between the two germline ends. PCR used 60 Vbeta primers and 13 Jbeta primers. Assay: immunoSEQ multiplex PCR; the TCRdb copy retains only in-frame clones and omits some. In total, the table holds some 180,000 clones. As regards this clone: Antigen unknown.

The TCR was taken from a man aged 25 to 40 in good health and CMV-seronegative. The V call is TRBV9, the J call TRBJ1-5, with D possibly TRBD1 on 5 matching bases. The material sequenced was PBMCs. The CDR3 nucleotides are TGTGCCAGCGGACATAGCAATCAGCCCCAGCATTTT. This codes for CASGHSNQPQHF.